A selection of T cell receptor beta chains follows, all from one sample in a study of blood T cell repertoires in COVID-19. Repertoires were generated with immunoSEQ multiplex PCR, while TCRdb's copy carries only in-frame clones and drops some. The repertoire has approximately 320,000 clones, under 95% of them found once; the top ten carry roughly 2.6%. Sequencing input: PBMCs or T cells enriched from blood (not recorded which). The receptor source for this set is a man aged 55 to 70 who had recovered from COVID-19. Each CDR3 is given with its conserved first and last residue. The order of the fields is V gene, clone size, D gene, J gene, CDR3 DNA, CDR3 protein. The D gene is left open where the match is weak. A row's size may be missing; if present it is once, few, many or a size class.

TRBV5-4,-,-,TRBJ2-3,TGTGCCAGCAGCCCGGGGGTAGATACGCAGTATTTT,CASSPGVDTQYF
TRBV9,-,-,TRBJ1-1,TGTGCCAGCAGCGTAGCTGCCAGGGGTAACACTGAAGCTTTCTTT,CASSVAARGNTEAFF
TRBV10-3,-,-,TRBJ1-2,TGTGCCATCAGTGAGCGAGGTTCGTATGGCTACACCTTC,CAISERGSYGYTF
TRBV4-2,-,TRBD1,TRBJ1-6,TGTGCCAGCAGCCAAGATACAGGGGGTTTGGCTTCACCCCTCCACTTT,CASSQDTGGLASPLHF
TRBV24-1,-,TRBD2,TRBJ2-1,TGTGCCACCAGTGAGTCCGCACTAGCGGGAGTGGAGGAGCAGTTCTTC,CATSESALAGVEEQFF
TRBV24-1,-,-,TRBJ1-2,TGTGCCACCAGTGATTTAAGCGGGGGGTATGGCTACACCTTC,CATSDLSGGYGYTF
TRBV7-9,-,-,TRBJ2-1,TGTGCCACCACCCCTGGAGGCTCCTACAATGAGCAGTTCTTC,CATTPGGSYNEQFF
TRBV30,-,TRBD2,TRBJ2-1,TGTGCCTGGAAGAGTAGCGGGGGACTAAATGAGCAGTTCTTC,CAWKSSGGLNEQFF
TRBV18,once,-,TRBJ1-5,TGTGCCAGCTCACCACCTCTGGGGGCAGGGCAGCCCCAGCATTTT,CASSPPLGAGQPQHF
TRBV5-6,-,-,TRBJ2-1,TGTGCCAGCAGTTCACCCCGGGACTCCTACAATGAGCAGTTCTTC,CASSSPRDSYNEQFF